This entry is about one T cell receptor (beta chain). Antigen: not known. This entry is derived from a study of T cells after posttransplantation cyclophosphamide. General study points: TRB clonality was highly associated with recipient CMV seropositivity and reactivation. Blood and skin or GI T cell repertoires showed limited TRB overlap. Donor CD8+ memory clones often dominated recipient blood repertoires at later times.

The method was immunoSEQ multiplex PCR; TCRdb's version includes in-frame clones alone and lacks a portion of them. The repertoire has tens of thousands of clones, about 77% of them found once; the top ten carry 6.5% to 9.5%. The length of the CDR3 is 14 residues. Germline V CDR1 and CDR2: SGDLS, YYNGEE. Trimming left V 0 bases short and J 6 bases short, with 10 bases between. Cyclophosphamide on days +3 and +4 followed busulfan-fludarabine conditioning and a marrow graft. This specimen was CD4+ T cells sorted from blood, taken approximately 2,000 days after a stem cell transplant with posttransplant cyclophosphamide. The chain has TRBV9 and TRBJ2-1; D is possibly TRBD2 (6 bases). This TCR came from a female patient in her forties or fifties who received an allogeneic stem cell transplant from a related donor, was CMV-positive, and had no GVHD. Part of the T cell pool may stem from the graft donor. In DNA form, the CDR3 reads TGTGCCAGCAGCGTAGTGGCGGGACCCAATGAGCAGTTCTTC. It is translated as CASSVVAGPNEQFF.